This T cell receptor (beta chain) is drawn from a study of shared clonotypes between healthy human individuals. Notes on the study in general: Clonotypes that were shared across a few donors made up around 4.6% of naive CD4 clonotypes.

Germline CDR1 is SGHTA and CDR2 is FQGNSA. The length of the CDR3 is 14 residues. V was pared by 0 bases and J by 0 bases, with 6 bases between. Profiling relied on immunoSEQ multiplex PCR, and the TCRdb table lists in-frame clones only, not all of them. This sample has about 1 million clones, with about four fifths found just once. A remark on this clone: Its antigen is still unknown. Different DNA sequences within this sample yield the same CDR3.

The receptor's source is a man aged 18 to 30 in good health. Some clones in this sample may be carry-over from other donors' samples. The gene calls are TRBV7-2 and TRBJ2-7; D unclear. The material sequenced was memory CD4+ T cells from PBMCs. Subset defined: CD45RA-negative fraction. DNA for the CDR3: TGTGCCAGCAGCTTAGCGGCAGCCTCCTACGAGCAGTACTTC. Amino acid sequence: CASSLAAASYEQYF.